This T cell receptor beta chain emerged from a study of beta chain features in type 1 diabetes (dated by TCRdb to the late 2010s). With respect to the entire study: Mean age, gender distribution, total cell number and subset yield were not different between patients and healthy donors. A total of 85 million to 140 million sorted cells were examined across all samples, and a strong correlation was observed between cell number per subset and RNA yield. The study compared the TCRB repertoires of sorted circulating CD4+ T cell subsets in recently diagnosed type 1 diabetes patients with those in matched healthy donors. Regulatory and stem cell-like memory subsets were obtained from only 8 patients and about eight healthy donors, while naive and central memory subsets were obtained from all 28 donors. What the work shows at the level of the full study, not this receptor alone: The naive, central memory and regulatory TCRB repertoires appeared to resemble one another more closely among patients than among healthy donors. Type 1 diabetes patients showed a moderate but significant shortening of TCRB CDR3 length in all four CD4+ subsets. At VDJ recombination sites, type 1 diabetes patients had fewer insertions and more deleted nucleotides, which implies abnormalities in thymic rearrangement. Sequencing cDNA rather than genomic DNA could over-represent highly expressing activated cells, although activation and CD3 levels did not differ between groups. PCR might favor shorter templates, but patient and control samples were amplified and corrected together, so any skew would affect both groups equally. Because the HLA sub-analyses included only small numbers of individuals, any influence of HLA type on TCRB rearrangement was left unresolved.

To note about this clone: Its antigen has not been determined. Base-call qualities are not available, and no considerably larger clone is one nucleotide away.

The High Capacity cDNA Reverse Transcription Kit was used to reverse transcribe all of the isolated RNA, meaning that expressed TCRB transcripts were what got sequenced. Deep immunoSEQ sequencing was performed on naive, central memory and regulatory T cell samples, with an average of approximately 3.9 million total reads per sample. Sorted cells were lysed in RLT buffer, and RNA was extracted using DNase-treated RNeasy Micro or Mini kits according to cell number. Each cell subset was processed on its own to prevent cross-contamination, while patient and healthy donor samples were processed together. The immunoSEQ multiplex PCR was used to amplify TCRB sequences from cDNA, generating 87-bp fragments that spanned the CDR3 region. The amplicons were sequenced using the Illumina HiSeq platform. The original methods were these. PCR bias was corrected computationally using synthetic template baselines, and reads within Hamming distance 2 were collapsed, with unmergeable singletons discarded. Reads were aligned to IMGT to assign V, D and J genes, CDR3 length, and insertions or deletions at six rearrangement sites. Within each subset, clonotype counts were normalized to sorted cell number, after which true diversity and Gini coefficients were computed with the tcR R package. The overlap coefficient, calculated on TCRB nucleotide sequences, was used to quantify repertoire sharing. As a proxy for the pre-selection repertoire, out-of-frame TCRB sequences from naive cells were analyzed. TCRdb retrieved this table from immuneACCESS and kept in-frame rearrangements only. Not all clones are present; in checked studies, unresolved V genes account for under half, and no reason is known for the remainder. That table supplies the V and J calls and clone size; D and trimming were determined from the DNA. Present in this sample are some 330,000 clones, 9.5% to 12% of which were seen just once. The ten largest account for 0.015% to 0.02% of the sample.

Clipping removes 3 bases from V and 0 bases from J, with 5 as the unmatched junction base count. The CDR3 covers 17 residues, taking in both the cysteine and the phenylalanine. CDR3 DNA is the only sequence kept; it has 51 bases, read in frame from the first base. CDR1 MNHEY and CDR2 SMNVEV were looked up in the germline V gene (reference sequence). A single peripheral blood draw of around 0.11 L on average was collected from each donor into heparinised tubes. Using a panel that included CD45RO, CCR7, CD25, CD127, CD95 and CD27, naive, central memory, regulatory and stem cell-like memory CD4+ T cells were sorted on a BD FACSAria II. A purity above 98% was achieved for all sorted populations. PBMCs were separated immediately by Lymphoprep density gradient centrifugation and were stained directly, without being cultured. To minimize batch effects, samples were stained and sorted in pairs, one healthy donor with one patient per experiment.

The V gene is TRBV27 and the J gene is TRBJ2-6, and TRBD2 aligns with 7 junction nucleotides. Input material: naive CD4+ T cells from blood. Per the publication, the cell subset or site label means: true naive CD4+ T cells. This TCR came from a woman aged 25 to 39 in good health. For the CDR3, the sequence is CASSLFGEGSGANVLTF. At the DNA level, the sequence is TGTGCCAGCAGTTTGTTTGGGGAGGGCTCTGGGGCCAACGTCCTGACTTTC.